This T cell receptor (beta chain) was found in a study of blood T cell repertoires in COVID-19. On the study more broadly: Donors in the United States, Italy and Spain gave samples during acute or convalescent COVID-19.

In the original analysis: Reference gene primer amplification gave nucleated cell count estimates. Data came from immunoSEQ multiplex PCR; TCRdb stores just in-frame clones and leaves some out. V, J and clone size are taken as reported in that table, and D and trimming were inferred from the DNA itself. In the table there are 97,000 or so clones, almost 80% of which are singletons. The CDR3 sequence is 15 residues long. V shed 5 bases, J shed 7 bases, and the junction held 4 bases outside the gene matches. Germline V gene sequence: CDR1 SGHAT, CDR2 FQNNGV. Sequences were obtained from peripheral blood. The sequence was collected from a man in his 60s with active or convalescent COVID-19. The chain employs TRBV11-2 and TRBJ2-5; 16 nucleotides line up with TRBD2. As DNA, the CDR3 is TGTGCCAGCAGCCTTGGGACTAGCGGGAGGGGGACCCAGTACTTC. Translation: CASSLGTSGRGTQYF.